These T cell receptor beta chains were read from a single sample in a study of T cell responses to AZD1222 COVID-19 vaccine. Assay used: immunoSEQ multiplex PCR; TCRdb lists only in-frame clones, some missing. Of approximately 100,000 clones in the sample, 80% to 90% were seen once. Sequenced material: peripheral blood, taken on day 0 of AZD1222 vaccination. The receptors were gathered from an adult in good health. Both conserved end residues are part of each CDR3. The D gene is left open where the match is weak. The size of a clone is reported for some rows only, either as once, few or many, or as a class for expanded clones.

CATSRENRNTEAFF,TGTGCCACCAGCAGAGAGAATAGGAACACTGAAGCTTTCTTT,TRBV15,NA,NA,TRBJ1-1
CATSRDRVSYGYTF,TGTGCCACCAGCAGAGATAGGGTTAGTTATGGCTACACCTTC,TRBV15,NA,NA,TRBJ1-2
CASSSPLARLSSYEQYF,TGTGCCAGCAGTTCCCCCCTGGCCAGACTGAGCTCCTACGAGCAGTACTTC,TRBV6-2/TRBV6-3,NA,NA,TRBJ2-7
CASSMIGGRNEQFF,TGTGCCAGTAGTATGATTGGGGGGCGTAATGAGCAGTTCTTC,TRBV19,NA,NA,TRBJ2-1
CAISEPGQGGSYEQYF,TGTGCCATCAGTGAACCGGGACAGGGGGGCTCCTACGAGCAGTACTTC,TRBV10-3,TRBD1,NA,TRBJ2-7
CASSTRWGPIDTQYF,TGTGCCAGCAGTACCCGTTGGGGGCCGATAGATACGCAGTATTTT,TRBV6-5,NA,NA,TRBJ2-3
CASSPQWENTEAFF,TGTGCCAGCTCACCACAGTGGGAGAACACTGAAGCTTTCTTT,TRBV18,NA,NA,TRBJ1-1
CASSVALYDNSPLHF,TGTGCCAGCAGCGTAGCTCTGTACGATAATTCACCCCTCCACTTT,TRBV9,NA,NA,TRBJ1-6
CATSPAGNSYEQYF,TGTGCCACCAGTCCGGCAGGGAACTCCTACGAGCAGTACTTC,TRBV24-1,NA,NA,TRBJ2-7
CASRIQGARGYTF,TGTGCCAGCAGGATTCAGGGGGCGAGGGGCTACACCTTC,TRBV12-3/TRBV12-4,TRBD1,once,TRBJ1-2
CASSTGTSGRGGADTQYF,TGTGCCAGCAGCACCGGGACTAGCGGCCGCGGGGGGGCAGATACGCAGTATTTT,TRBV28,TRBD2,once,TRBJ2-3
CASSGRTSGRYEQYF,TGTGCCAGTAGTGGAAGGACTAGCGGGAGGTACGAGCAGTACTTC,TRBV19,TRBD2,few,TRBJ2-7
CASYHTLNTEAFF,TGTGCCAGCTATCACACCCTGAACACTGAAGCTTTCTTT,TRBV12-3/TRBV12-4,NA,NA,TRBJ1-1
CASTQGGYDEQYF,TGCGCCAGCACCCAGGGGGGTTACGACGAGCAGTACTTC,TRBV5-1,NA,once,TRBJ2-7
CASSQETRDSSYEQYF,TGCGCCAGCAGCCAGGAGACCCGGGACAGCTCCTACGAGCAGTACTTC,TRBV4-3,TRBD1,NA,TRBJ2-7
CASSLGLGETQYF,TGTGCCAGCAGCTTAGGGCTAGGAGAGACCCAGTACTTC,TRBV11-3,NA,NA,TRBJ2-5
CASTPDRISYEQYF,TGTGCCAGCACCCCGGACAGGATCTCCTACGAGCAGTACTTC,TRBV28,TRBD1,NA,TRBJ2-7
CARTGTSGRLSYEQYF,TGTGCCAGAACCGGGACTAGCGGGAGACTTTCCTACGAGCAGTACTTC,TRBV28,TRBD2,NA,TRBJ2-7
CASSVPGYEQYF,TGTGCCAGCAGTGTGCCAGGCTACGAGCAGTACTTC,TRBV2,NA,few,TRBJ2-7
CASSSTVQETQYF,TGTGCCAGCAGTTCGACAGTTCAAGAGACCCAGTACTTC,TRBV6-5,NA,NA,TRBJ2-5
CASSLADSNYGYTF,TGCGCCAGCAGCCTAGCGGACAGCAACTATGGCTACACCTTC,TRBV5-1,NA,NA,TRBJ1-2
CASKGQQGGNQPQHF,TGTGCCAGTAAGGGACAACAGGGCGGCAATCAGCCCCAGCATTTT,TRBV19,NA,NA,TRBJ1-5
CASGLRAQETQYF,TGCGCCAGTGGTTTGCGAGCCCAAGAGACCCAGTACTTC,TRBV5-1,NA,once,TRBJ2-5
CASSLGTGRDYGYTF,TGTGCCAGCAGCTTAGGCACAGGGAGGGACTATGGCTACACCTTC,TRBV7-2,NA,NA,TRBJ1-2
CASSGPVETQYF,TGTGCCAGCAGTGGCCCGGTGGAGACCCAGTACTTC,TRBV2,NA,NA,TRBJ2-5
CASSRGRNEQFF,TGTGCCAGCAGCCGAGGGCGAAATGAGCAGTTCTTC,TRBV3-1/TRBV3-2,NA,NA,TRBJ2-1